Given below is one T cell receptor (beta chain) in context. Its antigen is currently unknown. Measured with immunoSEQ multiplex PCR; TCRdb has only the in-frame clones, and not every one. The data show about 180,000 clones, with roughly 94% seen just once and roughly 1.7% held by the top ten. The J segment lost 5 bases and the V segment lost 0 bases, leaving 1 base of the junction unmatched. This CDR3 is 15 amino acids long. CDR1 is SGHKS and CDR2 is YYEKEE in the germline V gene (reference sequence). This entry comes from a study of T cell responses to AZD1222 COVID-19 vaccine. General observations from the study: After the peak T cell response, and only then, were repertoires sampled. Baseline serology detected seropositivity in only six or seven AZD1222 recipients. Two AZD1222 administrations were followed by greater Spike-specific TCR breadth and depth.

The receptor was isolated from an adult who received the AZD1222 COVID-19 vaccine. Source: peripheral blood, taken 28 days after the second AZD1222 dose. The V gene is TRBV5-5, the J gene TRBJ2-2, with 10 bases aligning to TRBD1. As DNA, the CDR3 is TGTGCCAGCAGCTTGGGACAGGGGGCAACCGGGGAGCTGTTTTTT. This gives the protein CASSLGQGATGELFF.